This T cell receptor (beta chain) came from a study of CD8 T cells in Susac syndrome. Regarding this clonotype: Its antigen is not identified.

The CDR3 is 16 amino acids. The trim removed 0 bases at V and 8 bases at J, leaving 10 bases unmatched. Germline V lookup: CDR1 LGHNA, CDR2 YNFKEQ. CD8+ and CD4+ T cells taken from blood had their TCR beta sequenced. In the multiple sclerosis control group, patients were treatment-naive and had stable or active relapsing-remitting disease. TEMRA cells were FACS-enriched, and CD8+ and CD4+ T cells were isolated negatively. Random hexamers served to reverse transcribe roughly 0.5 to 1 ug RNA. MiXCR, applied by TCRdb to the immunoSEQ multiplex PCR reads, yields one record per CDR3 protein. The data hold some 300,000 distinct CDR3 sequences, with 70% to 90% observed a single time. Study-wide results and limits: The study admitted that it had a relatively small number of individuals in its TCR sequencing and HLA analysis.

The sequence was obtained from a human donor with multiple sclerosis. Sequencing used CD8+ T cells from PBMCs. The chain uses TRBV4-2 and TRBJ2-1; 7 nucleotides match TRBD2. CDR3: CASSQDWLAEWDEQFF. The CDR3 nucleotides are TGTGCCAGCAGCCAAGATTGGCTAGCGGAGTGGGATGAGCAGTTCTTC.